The clone carrying this T cell receptor (beta chain) was seen more than once but under ten times. Antigen unknown. TCRdb reprocessed the reads with MiXCR, giving one entry per CDR3 protein. The table records 700,000 to 900,000 distinct CDR3 sequences, 29% of them present only once. Trimming took off 10 bases at V and 0 bases at J, with 15 bases between the two ends. Germline V lookup: CDR1 ENHRY, CDR2 SYGVKD. CDR3 length: 14 amino acids. The data stem from a study of T cell repertoires in cytomegalovirus infection. Background on the study: Evidence of both CMV infection and a matching HLA type came from public TCR beta signatures. Study observations and caveats: Identification of carriers of CMV plus the relevant HLA was achieved through cumulative public TCR beta family frequency. Clonotypes of TCR beta that were HLA-C-restricted and CMV-specific dominated the ex vivo response.

The clonotype comes from a human donor in good health (CMV status not recorded). Some clones in this sample may be carry-over from other donors' samples. The chain combines TRBV10-3 with TRBJ1-1, with D possibly matching TRBD1 (5 bases). The material sequenced was cultured CD8+ T cells from PBMCs, taken from culture after CMV antigen stimulation. Written as DNA, the CDR3 is TGTGCCACCCACAGCCAGGGCATGAACACTGAAGCTTTCTTT. Its translation is CATHSQGMNTEAFF.